These 17 T cell receptor beta chains were sequenced from one sample in a study of blood T cell repertoires in COVID-19. TCRdb keeps only in-frame clones here, not all; method: immunoSEQ multiplex PCR. The repertoire holds some 270,000 clones, with around 89% as singletons. Sequencing used peripheral blood. All receptors derive from a man aged 25-40 years with acute or convalescent COVID-19.

This chain joins TRBV27 and TRBJ2-1, with 13 bases lining up with TRBD2. Germline CDR1 MNHEY, CDR2 SMNVEV (reference sequence). This CDR3 contains 18 residues. After removal of 4 bases from V and 0 bases from J, the junction contained 6 bases not matched to a gene. The DNA for the CDR3 is TGTGCCAGCAGTTCTGACAGGACTAGCGGGAGCTCCTACAATGAGCAGTTCTTC. As protein: CASSSDRTSGSSYNEQFF.

V gene TRBV6-5 combines with J gene TRBJ2-5; 9 nucleotides agree with TRBD1. Germline assignment: CDR1 MNHEY and CDR2 SVGAGI. V shed 1 base and J 3 bases; nucleotides not matched to a gene: 3. CDR3 length: 15 amino acids. CDR3 protein: CASSYLGQGKETQYF. The CDR3, as DNA: TGTGCCAGCAGTTACTTGGGACAGGGAAAAGAGACCCAGTACTTC.

The J gene is TRBJ1-4, the V gene TRBV19, with D maybe TRBD1 (5 bases). The CDR3 length is 17 residues. Trimming took 5 bases from V and 2 from J, leaving 18 bases between them. Germline V lookup: CDR1 LNHDA, CDR2 SQIVND (reference sequence). CDR3 DNA: TGTGCCAGTAGTTCCTCGATCTCAAGGGGCACTAATGAAAAACTGTTTTTT. Its protein product is CASSSSISRGTNEKLFF.

The chain is built from TRBV5-5 and TRBJ2-2; D ambiguous. The CDR3 has 17 amino acids. Germline V gene data show CDR1 as SGHKS and CDR2 as YYEKEE (reference sequence). V lost 4 bases to trimming and J lost 8 bases, with 24 bases between them. The CDR3 sequence is CASSPSLNQAPRGELFF. In DNA, the CDR3 is TGTGCCAGCAGCCCATCCCTGAACCAAGCCCCGCGGGGGGAGCTGTTTTTT.

This clone was observed once. CDR3 nucleotides: TGCGCCAGCAGCATCGGACAGGGTGGTGGGTTGGATGGCTACACCTTC. Protein product: CASSIGQGGGLDGYTF. The chain is built from TRBV5-1 and TRBJ1-2; 8 nucleotides line up with TRBD1. V trimming: 4 bases; J trimming: 6 bases; junction bases outside the gene matches: 14. CDR1 SGHRS and CDR2 YFSETQ come from the germline V gene. The CDR3 is 16 residues long.

This sequence joins TRBV5-1 and TRBJ2-2; 8 bases line up with TRBD1. The junction had 4 bases not matched to a gene; V was cut back by 1 base and J by 5 bases. The CDR3 sequence is 15 residues long. Germline loops: CDR1 SGHRS, CDR2 YFSETQ. The CDR3 nucleotides read TGCGCCAGCAGCTTGCCAGGGGGCGGTACCGGGGAGCTGTTTTTT. Protein sequence: CASSLPGGGTGELFF.

The J gene is TRBJ2-3, the V gene TRBV6-2 or TRBV6-3, with TRBD2 identical over 12 bases. The V segment lost 0 bases and the J segment 8 bases; nucleotides outside the gene matches: 6. CDR1 MNHEY and CDR2 SVGEGT come from the germline V gene. The CDR3 sequence is 16 residues long. This chain's CDR3 is CASSYSPSGGAGTQYF. CDR3 DNA: TGTGCCAGCAGTTACTCTCCTAGCGGGGGGGCAGGTACGCAGTATTTT.

The rearrangement uses TRBV3-1 (or the pseudogene TRBV3-2) and TRBJ1-1; 8 bases align to TRBD1. With V trimmed by 8 bases and J by 5 bases, 7 bases remained unmatched. The CDR3 extends over 13 amino acids. Germline lookup yields CDR1 LGHDT and CDR2 YNNKEL (reference sequence). The CDR3 region has the DNA TGTGCCAGCCAACAGGGGGGGGTGACTGAAGCTTTCTTT. This translates into CASQQGGVTEAFF.

This clone was detected only once. This chain links TRBV6-5 with TRBJ1-4; D is perhaps TRBD1 (6 bases). The V end was cut by 2 bases, the J end by 5 bases, with 9 bases between. This CDR3 is built from 14 residues. Germline loops: CDR1 MNHEY, CDR2 SVGAGI. DNA of the CDR3: TGTGCCAGCAGTTACGACAGGCTAAATGAAAAACTGTTTTTT. It codes for CASSYDRLNEKLFF.

This rearrangement joins TRBV30 to TRBJ1-1; possible D gene TRBD1, 5 bases. This CDR3 is 12 amino acids long. From germline, CDR1 is GTSNPN and CDR2 SVGIG (reference sequence). The V end was cut by 5 bases, the J end by 2 bases, with 9 bases between. The CDR3 DNA reads as TGTGCCTGGGGTACAGGAAACACTGAAGCTTTCTTT. The encoded protein is CAWGTGNTEAFF.

This clone was recorded only once. The J gene is TRBJ2-3, the V gene TRBV15; unclear D gene. CDR1 is LNHNV and CDR2 is YYDKDF in the germline V gene (reference sequence). Trimming took off 0 bases at V and 4 bases at J, with 5 bases between the two ends. The CDR3 loop spans 13 amino acids. As DNA, the CDR3 is TGTGCCACCAGCAGAGATCTCCCAGATACGCAGTATTTT. It specifies CATSRDLPDTQYF.

This rearrangement joins TRBV28 to TRBJ2-7, with 7 bases identical to TRBD1. V shed 10 bases and J 5 bases; nucleotides not matched to a gene: 8. Germline loops: CDR1 MDHEN, CDR2 SYDVKM. The CDR3 consists of 12 residues. The CDR3 here is CAIETGLHEQYF. In nucleotides, the CDR3 is TGTGCCATTGAGACAGGGCTCCACGAGCAGTACTTC.

The chain has TRBV6-5 and TRBJ1-5; D gene uncertain. Germline V lookup: CDR1 MNHEY, CDR2 SVGAGI. V lost 6 bases, J lost 5 bases, and 17 bases lay in between. The CDR3 loop spans 15 amino acids. The CDR3 region has the DNA TGTGCCAGCAGCACCGGTCCCTTACGAGATCAGCCCCAGCATTTT. It codes for CASSTGPLRDQPQHF.

V gene TRBV5-1 combines with J gene TRBJ2-5; possibly TRBD2 for D (6 bases). CDR1 and CDR2 (germline): SGHRS, YFSETQ. Trimming shortened V by 5 bases and J by 4 bases, and 9 bases separated the two germline ends. This CDR3 comprises 12 residues. CDR3 loop: CASSGGIETQYF. The CDR3 DNA reads TGCGCCAGCAGTGGGGGGATAGAGACCCAGTACTTC.

V gene TRBV7-6 combines with J gene TRBJ1-2, with TRBD1 matching over 9 bases. Trimming removed 5 bases from V and 7 bases from J; junction bases left unmatched: 5. The CDR3 has 13 amino acids. Per germline, CDR1 SGHVS and CDR2 FNYEAQ. The CDR3 sequence is CASSRDRDSGYTF. Here the CDR3 DNA reads TGTGCCAGCAGCCGGGACAGGGATAGTGGCTACACCTTC.

This chain connects TRBV7-9 to TRBJ2-5; TRBD2 matches 10 bases. Per germline, CDR1 SEHNR and CDR2 FQNEAQ (reference sequence). The CDR3 is made up of 15 amino acids. With V trimmed by 5 bases and J by 1 base, 4 bases remained unmatched. The CDR3 loop is CASSMPSGGQETQYF. The CDR3 region has the DNA TGTGCCAGCAGCATGCCTAGCGGGGGCCAAGAGACCCAGTACTTC. The variable domain in full, completed from reference TRBV7-9 and TRBJ2-5, reads DTGVSQNPRHKITKRGQNVTFRCDPISEHNRLYWYRQTLGQGPEFLTYFQNEAQLEKSRLLSDRFSAERPKGSFSTLEIQRTEQGDSAMYLCASSMPSGGQETQYFGPGTRLLVL.

The chain couples TRBV6-5 to TRBJ1-2; D remains ambiguous. V gave up 6 bases and J gave up 7 bases, with 12 bases separating them. Germline V lookup: CDR1 MNHEY, CDR2 SVGAGI. This CDR3 has 12 amino acids. The CDR3 spells CASRDSPRGYTF. The DNA of the CDR3 is TGTGCCAGCAGGGACTCCCCACGTGGCTACACCTTC.